Listed below are T cell receptor beta chains from one sample, sequenced in a study of CD8+CD57+ T cells in acquired aplastic anemia. TCRdb processed the reads anew with MiXCR; each CDR3 protein has one entry. In the table there are roughly 160,000 distinct CDR3 sequences, about 64% of which are singletons. Input material: sorted CD4+, CD8+, or CD8+CD57+ T cells (not recorded which) from PBMCs. The receptors come from a human donor in good health. Each CDR3 is given with its conserved first and last residue. The order of the fields is CDR3 protein, CDR3 DNA, clone size, D gene, J gene, V gene. A D gene is named only where the DNA matches it firmly. The size entry is marked missing in some rows and otherwise reads once, few, many or a size class.

CDR3aa: CASSPLSGTDYEQYF
CDR3nt: TGTGCCAGCAGCCCACTTTCCGGGACAGACTACGAGCAGTACTTC
abundance: .
d_gene: TRBD1
j_gene: TRBJ2-7
v_gene: TRBV9

CDR3aa: CASSPGLSSYNEQFF
CDR3nt: TGTGCCAGCAGTCCCGGACTTAGCTCCTACAATGAGCAGTTCTTC
abundance: .
d_gene: .
j_gene: TRBJ2-1
v_gene: TRBV7-3

CDR3aa: CASSEPRTGAVNYGYTF
CDR3nt: TGCGCCAGCAGTGAACCCCGGACAGGAGCGGTGAACTATGGCTACACCTTC
abundance: .
d_gene: TRBD1
j_gene: TRBJ1-2
v_gene: TRBV10-2

CDR3aa: CSARDLMTSGRNTGELFF
CDR3nt: TGCAGTGCTAGGGACTTGATGACTAGCGGGAGGAACACCGGGGAGCTGTTTTTT
abundance: many
d_gene: TRBD2
j_gene: TRBJ2-2
v_gene: TRBV20-1

CDR3aa: CASSPGQGRSYEQYF
CDR3nt: TGCGCCAGCAGCCCCGGACAGGGGCGTTCCTACGAGCAGTACTTC
abundance: many
d_gene: TRBD1
j_gene: TRBJ2-7
v_gene: TRBV10-2

CDR3aa: CASSFGLGGGKDGYTF
CDR3nt: TGCGCCAGCAGCTTCGGCTTGGGGGGGGGCAAGGATGGCTACACCTTC
abundance: .
d_gene: .
j_gene: TRBJ1-2
v_gene: TRBV5-1

CDR3aa: CASSIDRSAYEQYF
CDR3nt: TGTGCCAGTAGTATCGACAGGTCAGCCTACGAGCAGTACTTC
abundance: .
d_gene: .
j_gene: TRBJ2-7
v_gene: TRBV19

CDR3aa: CASSRGTNEKLFF
CDR3nt: TGTGCCAGCAGCCGTGGAACTAATGAAAAACTGTTTTTT
abundance: .
d_gene: .
j_gene: TRBJ1-4
v_gene: TRBV7-2

CDR3aa: CASGLGGGVNEQFF
CDR3nt: TGTGCTAGTGGTTTAGGAGGCGGTGTCAATGAGCAGTTCTTC
abundance: many
d_gene: .
j_gene: TRBJ2-1
v_gene: TRBV12-5

CDR3aa: CSAVDRASFGEQYF
CDR3nt: TGCAGTGCTGTCGACAGGGCCTCCTTCGGGGAGCAGTACTTC
abundance: .
d_gene: TRBD1
j_gene: TRBJ2-7
v_gene: TRBV20-1

CDR3aa: CASSNTWGVQETQYF
CDR3nt: TGTGCCAGTAGTAACACCTGGGGGGTTCAAGAGACCCAGTACTTC
abundance: .
d_gene: .
j_gene: TRBJ2-5
v_gene: TRBV19

CDR3aa: CSARGRTVYEQYF
CDR3nt: TGCAGTGCTAGAGGAAGGACAGTCTACGAGCAGTACTTC
abundance: .
d_gene: .
j_gene: TRBJ2-7
v_gene: TRBV20-1

CDR3aa: CASSPQGISYNEQFF
CDR3nt: TGTGCCAGCAGCCCCCAGGGGATCTCCTACAATGAGCAGTTCTTC
abundance: few
d_gene: .
j_gene: TRBJ2-1
v_gene: TRBV7-8

CDR3aa: CASSLGRKLEQYF
CDR3nt: TGTGCCAGCAGTTTAGGTCGGAAACTGGAGCAGTACTTC
abundance: few
d_gene: .
j_gene: TRBJ2-7
v_gene: TRBV27

CDR3aa: CASSSRTDREQFF
CDR3nt: TGTGCCAGCAGCTCAAGGACCGACCGGGAGCAGTTCTTC
abundance: many
d_gene: .
j_gene: TRBJ2-1
v_gene: TRBV13

CDR3aa: CSAREQTRSVSFTLHF
CDR3nt: TGCAGTGCTAGAGAGCAGACCCGATCGGTCAGTTTCACCCTCCACTTT
abundance: .
d_gene: .
j_gene: TRBJ1-6
v_gene: TRBV20-1

CDR3aa: CASSQHRGLYNEQFF
CDR3nt: TGTGCCAGCAGTCAACACAGGGGGCTGTACAATGAGCAGTTCTTC
abundance: .
d_gene: TRBD1
j_gene: TRBJ2-1
v_gene: TRBV6-6

CDR3aa: CASSLRIQQEKETQFF
CDR3nt: TGTGCCAGCAGCCTACGAATCCAACAGGAAAAGGAGACCCAGTTCTTC
abundance: .
d_gene: .
j_gene: TRBJ2-1
v_gene: TRBV7-8

CDR3aa: CSARDLGSGRVNEQFF
CDR3nt: TGCAGTGCTAGAGATCTCGGTAGCGGGAGGGTGAATGAGCAGTTCTTC
abundance: .
d_gene: TRBD2
j_gene: TRBJ2-1
v_gene: TRBV20-1

CDR3aa: CASSLPKDRASTDTQYF
CDR3nt: TGCGCCAGCAGCTTACCAAAGGACAGGGCAAGCACAGATACGCAGTATTTT
abundance: .
d_gene: TRBD1
j_gene: TRBJ2-3
v_gene: TRBV5-5

CDR3aa: CASSAGSQETQYF
CDR3nt: TGTGCCAGCTCGGCCGGGTCCCAAGAGACCCAGTACTTC
abundance: .
d_gene: .
j_gene: TRBJ2-5
v_gene: TRBV25-1

CDR3aa: CASSEYGGKGNTIYF
CDR3nt: TGTGCCAGCAGTGAATACGGAGGGAAAGGAAACACCATATATTTT
abundance: .
d_gene: .
j_gene: TRBJ1-3
v_gene: TRBV25-1

CDR3aa: CSAPTEGLLYNEQFF
CDR3nt: TGCAGTGCTCCTACAGAGGGCCTACTATACAATGAGCAGTTCTTC
abundance: many
d_gene: .
j_gene: TRBJ2-1
v_gene: TRBV20-1

CDR3aa: CASRMTLNTEAFF
CDR3nt: TGTGCCAGCAGGATGACCTTGAACACTGAAGCTTTCTTT
abundance: .
d_gene: .
j_gene: TRBJ1-1
v_gene: TRBV19

CDR3aa: CASRLISGSSYEQYF
CDR3nt: TGTGCCAGCAGGCTTATTAGCGGGAGCTCCTACGAGCAGTACTTC
abundance: .
d_gene: TRBD2
j_gene: TRBJ2-7
v_gene: TRBV7-2

CDR3aa: CASSLGAASSYEQYF
CDR3nt: TGTGCCAGCAGCTTAGGAGCGGCGAGCTCCTACGAGCAGTACTTC
abundance: once
d_gene: .
j_gene: TRBJ2-7
v_gene: TRBV7-3

CDR3aa: CASSLGLRKQSTDTQYF
CDR3nt: TGTGCCAGCAGCTTAGGTCTGCGGAAGCAAAGCACAGATACGCAGTATTTT
abundance: many
d_gene: .
j_gene: TRBJ2-3
v_gene: TRBV7-2

CDR3aa: CAISDLTDTQYF
CDR3nt: TGTGCCATCAGTGACCTGACAGATACGCAGTATTTT
abundance: few
d_gene: .
j_gene: TRBJ2-3
v_gene: TRBV10-3

CDR3aa: CASSLAAGGEAFF
CDR3nt: TGTGCCAGCAGCTTAGCGGCTGGGGGTGAAGCTTTCTTT
abundance: few
d_gene: .
j_gene: TRBJ1-1
v_gene: TRBV7-2

CDR3aa: CASSFTDSGANVLTF
CDR3nt: TGTGCCAGCAGCTTCACGGACTCTGGGGCCAACGTCCTGACTTTC
abundance: .
d_gene: .
j_gene: TRBJ2-6
v_gene: TRBV7-2

CDR3aa: CASSLAAGTSGGIGTDTQYF
CDR3nt: TGTGCCAGCAGCTTAGCCGCAGGGACTAGCGGGGGGATCGGCACAGATACGCAGTACTTT
abundance: .
d_gene: TRBD2
j_gene: TRBJ2-3
v_gene: TRBV7-9

CDR3aa: CASSVDYRTDTQYF
CDR3nt: TGTGCCAGCAGCGTCGACTACCGCACAGATACGCAGTATTTT
abundance: .
d_gene: .
j_gene: TRBJ2-3
v_gene: TRBV7-3

CDR3aa: CASSFSLGAPDSYEQYF
CDR3nt: TGTGCCAGCAGCTTCTCCCTCGGGGCCCCTGACTCCTACGAGCAGTACTTC
abundance: many
d_gene: .
j_gene: TRBJ2-7
v_gene: TRBV11-2

CDR3aa: CASSRGDREDYGYTF
CDR3nt: TGTGCCAGCAGCCGAGGGGACAGGGAGGACTATGGCTACACCTTC
abundance: many
d_gene: TRBD1
j_gene: TRBJ1-2
v_gene: TRBV11-3

CDR3aa: CASSLGGGNQPQHF
CDR3nt: TGTGCCAGCAGTTTAGGGGGTGGCAATCAGCCCCAGCATTTT
abundance: many
d_gene: .
j_gene: TRBJ1-5
v_gene: TRBV12-3/TRBV12-4

CDR3aa: CASSGGLAGPSYNEQFF
CDR3nt: TGTGCCAGCAGTGGGGGACTAGCGGGACCCTCCTACAATGAGCAGTTCTTC
abundance: .
d_gene: TRBD2
j_gene: TRBJ2-1
v_gene: TRBV7-3

CDR3aa: CASSLVGEYGYTF
CDR3nt: TGTGCCAGCAGCTTAGTAGGGGAATATGGCTACACCTTC
abundance: .
d_gene: .
j_gene: TRBJ1-2
v_gene: TRBV7-9

CDR3aa: CASSFPGRQETQYF
CDR3nt: TGTGCCAGCAGCTTCCCGGGGAGACAAGAGACCCAGTACTTC
abundance: once
d_gene: .
j_gene: TRBJ2-5
v_gene: TRBV7-3

CDR3aa: CAISVVQQGQPQHF
CDR3nt: TGTGCCATCAGTGTGGTCCAGCAAGGACAGCCCCAGCATTTT
abundance: .
d_gene: .
j_gene: TRBJ1-5
v_gene: TRBV10-3

CDR3aa: CASSFSLGVDTEAFF
CDR3nt: TGTGCCAGCAGCTTTAGTTTGGGCGTTGACACTGAAGCTTTCTTT
abundance: many
d_gene: .
j_gene: TRBJ1-1
v_gene: TRBV7-8

CDR3aa: CARQGAHYGYTF
CDR3nt: TGTGCCAGACAAGGGGCTCACTATGGCTACACCTTC
abundance: many
d_gene: .
j_gene: TRBJ1-2
v_gene: TRBV11-2

CDR3aa: CSVGTGGVSYEQYF
CDR3nt: TGCAGCGTCGGGACAGGTGGCGTCTCCTACGAGCAGTACTTC
abundance: .
d_gene: TRBD1
j_gene: TRBJ2-7
v_gene: TRBV29-1

CDR3aa: CASSLDRARKDTQYF
CDR3nt: TGTGCCAGCAGCTTGGACAGGGCCCGGAAAGATACGCAGTATTTT
abundance: .
d_gene: TRBD1
j_gene: TRBJ2-3
v_gene: TRBV7-8

CDR3aa: CASSRTAANYGYTF
CDR3nt: TGTGCCAGTAGCCGGACAGCAGCTAACTATGGCTACACCTTC
abundance: .
d_gene: .
j_gene: TRBJ1-2
v_gene: TRBV19

CDR3aa: CASSLSVEQYF
CDR3nt: TGTGCCAGCAGTTTGTCGGTCGAGCAGTACTTC
abundance: many
d_gene: .
j_gene: TRBJ2-7
v_gene: TRBV28

CDR3aa: CASGTGLGHNEQFF
CDR3nt: TGTGCCAGCGGCACGGGACTAGGGCACAATGAGCAGTTCTTC
abundance: few
d_gene: TRBD2
j_gene: TRBJ2-1
v_gene: TRBV7-2

CDR3aa: CASSSRQGPYEQYF
CDR3nt: TGCGCCAGCAGCTCTCGACAGGGCCCATACGAGCAGTACTTC
abundance: medium-sized
d_gene: TRBD1
j_gene: TRBJ2-7
v_gene: TRBV4-1

CDR3aa: CASTTGLIYEQYF
CDR3nt: TGTGCCAGCACCACAGGACTTATCTACGAGCAGTACTTC
abundance: .
d_gene: .
j_gene: TRBJ2-7
v_gene: TRBV2

CDR3aa: CASSVGTGTYEQYF
CDR3nt: TGTGCCAGCAGCGTGGGGACAGGGACCTACGAGCAGTACTTC
abundance: many
d_gene: TRBD1
j_gene: TRBJ2-7
v_gene: TRBV9

CDR3aa: CASIWTGVEKLFF
CDR3nt: TGTGCCAGCATTTGGACAGGAGTTGAAAAACTGTTTTTT
abundance: .
d_gene: TRBD1
j_gene: TRBJ1-4
v_gene: TRBV6-1

CDR3aa: CATSEGTEFNEKLFF
CDR3nt: TGTGCCACCAGTGAGGGGACTGAATTCAATGAAAAACTGTTTTTT
abundance: .
d_gene: .
j_gene: TRBJ1-4
v_gene: TRBV24-1

CDR3aa: CASSITGSGNQPQHF
CDR3nt: TGTGCCAGCTCTATAACAGGGAGCGGCAATCAGCCCCAGCATTTT
abundance: .
d_gene: .
j_gene: TRBJ1-5
v_gene: TRBV19

CDR3aa: CATRPNPGQGQDTQYF
CDR3nt: TGTGCCACCAGGCCCAATCCGGGACAGGGGCAAGATACGCAGTATTTT
abundance: .
d_gene: TRBD1
j_gene: TRBJ2-3
v_gene: TRBV24-1

CDR3aa: CASSIQQGSGANVLTF
CDR3nt: TGTGCCAGTAGTATTCAGCAGGGCTCTGGGGCCAACGTCCTGACTTTC
abundance: many
d_gene: .
j_gene: TRBJ2-6
v_gene: TRBV19

CDR3aa: CASSLGSRPQHF
CDR3nt: TGTGCCAGTAGCCTCGGCTCAAGGCCCCAGCATTTT
abundance: .
d_gene: .
j_gene: TRBJ1-5
v_gene: TRBV19

CDR3aa: CASSRSQGGGNTIYF
CDR3nt: TGTGCCAGCAGCCGTAGTCAGGGAGGAGGAAACACCATATATTTT
abundance: few
d_gene: .
j_gene: TRBJ1-3
v_gene: TRBV7-8

CDR3aa: CASSLEPGSYNSPLHF
CDR3nt: TGCGCCAGCAGCTTGGAGCCGGGGAGCTATAATTCACCCCTCCACTTT
abundance: .
d_gene: .
j_gene: TRBJ1-6
v_gene: TRBV5-8